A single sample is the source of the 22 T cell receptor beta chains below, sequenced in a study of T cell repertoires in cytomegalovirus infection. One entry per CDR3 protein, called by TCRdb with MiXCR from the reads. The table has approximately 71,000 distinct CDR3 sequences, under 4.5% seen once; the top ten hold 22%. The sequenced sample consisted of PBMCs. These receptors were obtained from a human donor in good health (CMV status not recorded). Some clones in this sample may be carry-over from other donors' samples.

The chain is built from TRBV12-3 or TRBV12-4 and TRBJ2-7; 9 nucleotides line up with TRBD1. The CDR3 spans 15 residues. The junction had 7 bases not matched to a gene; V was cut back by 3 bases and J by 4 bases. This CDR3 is CASSFSGTGSYEQYF. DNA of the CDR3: TGTGCCAGCAGTTTTTCCGGGACAGGGAGTTACGAGCAGTACTTC.

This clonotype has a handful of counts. CDR3: CASSIYKGTGELFF. As DNA, the CDR3 is TGTGCCAGCAGCATATACAAGGGAACCGGGGAGCTGTTTTTT. The V gene is TRBV7-6, the J gene TRBJ2-2; no clear D gene. The germline V and J ends were trimmed by 5 bases and 5 bases, with 12 bases remaining between them. The germline CDR1 and CDR2 sequences are SGHVS and FNYEAQ. The CDR3 sequence is 14 residues long.

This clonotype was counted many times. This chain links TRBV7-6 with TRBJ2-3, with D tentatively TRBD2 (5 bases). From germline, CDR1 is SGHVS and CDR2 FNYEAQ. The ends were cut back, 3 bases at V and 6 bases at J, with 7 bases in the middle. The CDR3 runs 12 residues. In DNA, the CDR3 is TGTGCCAGCAGCTTCGAGCGGGATACGCAGTATTTT. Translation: CASSFERDTQYF.

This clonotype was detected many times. CDR3 sequence reads: CASTTIPGLAGLETQYF. The CDR3, as DNA: TGTGCCAGCACCACTATACCCGGACTAGCGGGATTGGAGACCCAGTACTTC. The chain links TRBV7-2 to TRBJ2-5; 12 nucleotides agree with TRBD2. CDR3 size: 17 residues. Germline lookup yields CDR1 SGHTA and CDR2 FQGNSA. Trimming removed 7 bases from V and 5 bases from J; junction bases left unmatched: 14.

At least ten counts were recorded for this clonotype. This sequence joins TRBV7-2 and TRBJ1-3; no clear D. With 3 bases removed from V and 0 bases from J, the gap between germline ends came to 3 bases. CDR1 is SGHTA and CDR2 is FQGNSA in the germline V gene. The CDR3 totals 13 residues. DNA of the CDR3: TGTGCCAGCAGCTTGGCCTCTGGAAACACCATATATTTT. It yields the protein CASSLASGNTIYF.

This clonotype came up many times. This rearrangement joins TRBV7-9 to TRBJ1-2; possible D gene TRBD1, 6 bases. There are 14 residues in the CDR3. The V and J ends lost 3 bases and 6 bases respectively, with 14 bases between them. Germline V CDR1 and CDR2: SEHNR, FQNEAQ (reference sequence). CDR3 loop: CASSFTGTHDGYTF. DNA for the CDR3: TGTGCCAGCAGCTTTACAGGGACCCACGATGGCTACACCTTC.

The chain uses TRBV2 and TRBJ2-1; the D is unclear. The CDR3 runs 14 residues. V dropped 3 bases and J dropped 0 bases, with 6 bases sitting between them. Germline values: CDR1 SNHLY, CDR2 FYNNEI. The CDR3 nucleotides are TGTGCCAGCAGTGAGGTTGGCTCCTACAATGAGCAGTTCTTC. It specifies CASSEVGSYNEQFF. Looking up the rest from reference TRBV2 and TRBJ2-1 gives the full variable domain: EPEVTQTPSHQVTQMGQEVILRCVPISNHLYFYWYRQILGQKVEFLVSFYNNEISEKSEIFDDQFSVERPDGSNFTLKIRSTKLEDSAMYFCASSEVGSYNEQFFGPGTRLTVL.

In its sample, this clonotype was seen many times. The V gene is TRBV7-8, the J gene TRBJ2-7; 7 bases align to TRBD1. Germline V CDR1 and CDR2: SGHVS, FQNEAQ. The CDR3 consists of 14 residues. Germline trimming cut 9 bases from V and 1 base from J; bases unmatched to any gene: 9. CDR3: CASTRDSTSYEQYF. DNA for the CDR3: TGTGCCAGTACTCGGGACAGCACTTCCTACGAGCAGTACTTC.

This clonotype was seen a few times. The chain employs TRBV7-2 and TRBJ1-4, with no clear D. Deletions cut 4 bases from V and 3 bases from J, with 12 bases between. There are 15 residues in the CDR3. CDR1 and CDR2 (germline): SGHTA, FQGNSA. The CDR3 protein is CASSSAGSANEKLFF. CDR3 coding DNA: TGTGCCAGCAGCTCCGCGGGGTCGGCTAATGAAAAACTGTTTTTT.

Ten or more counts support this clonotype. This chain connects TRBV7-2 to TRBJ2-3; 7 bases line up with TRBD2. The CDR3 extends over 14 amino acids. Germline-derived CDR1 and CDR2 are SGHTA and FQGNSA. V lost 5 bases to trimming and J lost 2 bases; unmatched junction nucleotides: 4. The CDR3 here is CASSLSGPTDTQYF. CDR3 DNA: TGTGCCAGCAGCCTTAGCGGGCCCACAGATACGCAGTATTTT.

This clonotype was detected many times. The CDR3: CASSYPRGHEQFF. CDR3 sequence (DNA): TGTGCCAGCAGCTATCCTAGGGGGCATGAGCAGTTCTTC. The V call is TRBV13, the J call TRBJ2-1; 7 bases align to TRBD1. Germline CDR1 is PRHDT and CDR2 is FYEKMQ (reference sequence). The J segment lost 8 bases and the V segment lost 4 bases, leaving 5 bases of the junction unmatched. There are 13 residues in the CDR3. Combining the CDR3 with reference TRBV13 and TRBJ2-1 gives the whole variable domain AAGVIQSPRHLIKEKRETATLKCYPIPRHDTVYWYQQGPGQDPQFLISFYEKMQSDKGSIPDRFSAQQFSDYHSELNMSSLELGDSALYFCASSYPRGHEQFFGPGTRLTVL.

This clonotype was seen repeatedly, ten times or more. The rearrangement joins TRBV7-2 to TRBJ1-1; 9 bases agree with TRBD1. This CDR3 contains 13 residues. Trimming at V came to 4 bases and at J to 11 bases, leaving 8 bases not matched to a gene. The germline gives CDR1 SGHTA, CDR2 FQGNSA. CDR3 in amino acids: CASSSGQGSSAFF. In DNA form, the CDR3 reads TGTGCCAGCAGCTCCGGACAGGGGAGTTCCGCTTTCTTT.

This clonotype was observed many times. The chain's CDR3 is CASSLARGNTIYF. CDR3 DNA sequence: TGTGCCAGCAGCTTAGCCCGCGGAAACACCATATATTTT. The chain uses TRBV7-2 and TRBJ1-3; no clear D gene. This CDR3 spans 13 amino acids. Trimming shortened V by 0 bases and J by 4 bases, and 4 bases separated the two germline ends. CDR1 is SGHTA and CDR2 is FQGNSA in the germline V gene.

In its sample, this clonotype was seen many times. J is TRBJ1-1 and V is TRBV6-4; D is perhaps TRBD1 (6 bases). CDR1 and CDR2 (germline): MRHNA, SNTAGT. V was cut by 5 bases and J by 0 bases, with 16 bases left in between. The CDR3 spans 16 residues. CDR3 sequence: CASSPSGDLMNTEAFF. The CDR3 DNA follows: TGTGCCAGCAGTCCCTCAGGGGATCTCATGAACACTGAAGCTTTCTTT.

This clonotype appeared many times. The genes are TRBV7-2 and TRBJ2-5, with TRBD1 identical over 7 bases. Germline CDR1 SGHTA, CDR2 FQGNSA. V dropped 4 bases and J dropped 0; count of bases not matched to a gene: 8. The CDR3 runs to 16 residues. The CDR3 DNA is TGTGCCAGCAGCTCCAAGGGACAGTCGTACCAAGAGACCCAGTACTTC. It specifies CASSSKGQSYQETQYF.

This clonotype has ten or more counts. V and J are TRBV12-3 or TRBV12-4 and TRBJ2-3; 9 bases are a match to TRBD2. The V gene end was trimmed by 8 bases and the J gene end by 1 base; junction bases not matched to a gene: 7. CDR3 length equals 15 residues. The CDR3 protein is CASGPQRGGTDTQYF. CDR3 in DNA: TGTGCCAGCGGGCCTCAGCGGGGGGGCACAGATACGCAGTATTTT.

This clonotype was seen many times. CDR3 amino acids: CASSFVQGILNSPLHF. In nucleotides, the CDR3 is TGTGCCAGCAGCTTCGTTCAGGGGATCCTTAATTCACCCCTCCACTTT. The gene calls are TRBV7-9 and TRBJ1-6, with D possibly TRBD1 on 6 matching bases. Trimming cost V 3 bases and J 6 bases, with 15 bases left between them. The length of the CDR3 is 16 residues. In germline, CDR1 is SEHNR, CDR2 FQNEAQ (reference sequence).

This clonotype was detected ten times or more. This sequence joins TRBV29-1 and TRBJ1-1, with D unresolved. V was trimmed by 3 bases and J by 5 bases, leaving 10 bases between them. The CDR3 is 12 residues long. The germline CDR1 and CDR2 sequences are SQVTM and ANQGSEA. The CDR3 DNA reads TGCAGCGTTGATGTACGGGAGACTGAAGCTTTCTTT. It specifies CSVDVRETEAFF.

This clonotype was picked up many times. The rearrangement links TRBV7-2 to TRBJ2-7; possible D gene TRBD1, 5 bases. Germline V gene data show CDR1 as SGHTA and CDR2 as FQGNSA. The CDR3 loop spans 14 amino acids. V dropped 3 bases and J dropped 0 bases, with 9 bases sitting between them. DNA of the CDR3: TGTGCCAGCAGCTTCCGACAGCACTCCTACGAGCAGTACTTC. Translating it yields CASSFRQHSYEQYF.

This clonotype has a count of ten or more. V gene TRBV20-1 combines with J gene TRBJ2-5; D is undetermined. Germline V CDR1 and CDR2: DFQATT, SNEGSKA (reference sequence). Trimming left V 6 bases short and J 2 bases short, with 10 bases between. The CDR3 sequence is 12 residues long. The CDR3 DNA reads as TGCAGTGCAACCAGAACTCAAGAGACCCAGTACTTC. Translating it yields CSATRTQETQYF.

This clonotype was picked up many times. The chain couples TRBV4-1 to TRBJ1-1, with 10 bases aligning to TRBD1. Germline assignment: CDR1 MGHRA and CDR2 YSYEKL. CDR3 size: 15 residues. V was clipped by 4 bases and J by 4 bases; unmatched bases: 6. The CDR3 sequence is CASSLPGQGSTEAFF. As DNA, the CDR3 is TGCGCCAGCAGCCTCCCGGGACAGGGGAGCACTGAAGCTTTCTTT.

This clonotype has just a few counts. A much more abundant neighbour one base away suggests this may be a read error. The CDR3 region is CASSLVVNEQFF. As DNA, the CDR3 is TGTGCCAGCAGTTTGGTGGTGAATGAGCAGTTCTTC. The rearrangement joins TRBV12-3 or TRBV12-4 to TRBJ2-1; D remains ambiguous. There are 12 residues in the CDR3. Trimming shortened V by 3 bases and J by 7 bases, and 7 bases separated the two germline ends.